The sequence of this TCR beta chain was determined in a study of T cell repertoires in cytomegalovirus infection (dated 2019 in TCRdb). Regarding the research as a whole: Donor HLA type was relevant to the analysis, because carriage of CMV infection together with the matching HLA type was indicated by public TCR beta signatures. On the study overall, not on this receptor specifically: The ex vivo response was dominated by HLA-C-restricted CMV-specific TCR beta clonotypes, which also provided the single most frequent clonotype in two of eight donors. Cumulative frequency of public TCR beta family members discriminated carriers of CMV infection plus the relevant HLA type in this cohort and an independent approximately 340-donor cohort.

With respect to this clonotype: What this receptor recognizes is not known. The sample holds no much larger clone one base away, and base qualities are not on file.

The sequencer was an Illumina HiSeq 1500. The raw public data were reprocessed by TCRdb itself: fastp quality trimming at Q25, MiXCR clonotype calling, in-frame beta chains only. Each CDR3 protein gets just one entry, which takes the most common genes and DNA from the rows behind it. Present in this sample are about 140,000 distinct CDR3 sequences, 6.5% of which were seen just once. The ten largest make up roughly 18% of the sample. V loses 3 bases, J loses 6 bases, and the germline ends lie 12 bases apart. CDR1 and CDR2 are read off the germline V gene (reference sequence) as DFQATT and SNEGSKA. Its CDR3 holds 13 amino acids, cysteine through phenylalanine. The DNA shown is the 39-base CDR3, in frame from base 1.

Material: PBMCs. The sequence was collected from a human donor in good health (CMV status not recorded). Some clones in this sample may be carry-over from other donors' samples. The chain couples TRBV20-1 to TRBJ2-4; the D segment could be TRBD2, given 6 matching bases. In nucleotide form, the sequence is TGCAGTGCTAGGATGGGGGGACTAAACATTCAGTACTTC. Its amino acids are CSARMGGLNIQYF.